The entry that follows covers one T cell receptor (beta chain) sequence. Its antigen is as yet unknown. The record originates from a study of T cells expressing NK-cell markers. Across the study: Just one sequenced donor of eight was HCMV-seronegative, while seven were seropositive.

No DNA is given; TCRdb re-called the 5' RACE reads and lists each CDR3 protein once. In all, the sample yields 550,000 to 600,000 distinct CDR3 sequences. Study-wide results and caveats: Each of roughly six donors carried dominant NKG2C+ clonotypes accounting for about 1.0-8% of CD8+ T cells. For a few donors, these clonotypes were likewise the leading ones in the CD3+CD56-NKG2C+ fraction.

The CDR3 extends over 14 amino acids. Germline CDR1 reads ENHRY; CDR2 reads SYGVKD. This TCR was sampled from a man aged 18 to 30 in good health. Input material: blood T cells: a sorted CD56 or NKG2C T cell subset, CD4+ or CD8+ T cells, or bulk PBMC T cells (not recorded which). The rearrangement joins TRBV10-3 to TRBJ2-3; TCRdb gives TRBD1 as the D gene, but with no DNA this cannot be confirmed. Here the CDR3 reads CASTPGQTTDTQYF.